This T cell receptor (beta chain) was identified during a study of regulatory T cells in long-lasting Graves disease. Time point noted: persistent/refractory GD, antithyroid drugs over 5 years with positive TRAb. The TCR library used RNA extracted from PBMCs. Investigators prepared the TCR beta libraries by applying iRepertoire HTBI primers and Arm-PCR of CDR3 regions. In TCRdb, the multiplex PCR reads were re-called with MiXCR into one record per CDR3 protein. In the table there are 400,000 to 500,000 distinct CDR3 sequences, roughly 21% of which are singletons. This clonotype came up a few times. The clonotype originates from a female donor with Graves disease. Sequencing used peripheral blood mononuclear cells (PBMCs), obtained when the disease was refractory, from a patient treated with antithyroid drugs.

CDR3 sequence reads: CAISESGHRQNIQYF. CDR3 DNA: TGTGCCATCAGTGAGTCGGGGCACCGGCAAAACATTCAGTACTTC. The V call is TRBV10-3, the J call TRBJ2-4; D might be TRBD1 (5 bases). CDR1 is ENHRY, CDR2 SYGVKD, per germline. V lost 0 bases and J 5 bases, leaving 11 bases between the germline ends. This CDR3 region has 15 residues.